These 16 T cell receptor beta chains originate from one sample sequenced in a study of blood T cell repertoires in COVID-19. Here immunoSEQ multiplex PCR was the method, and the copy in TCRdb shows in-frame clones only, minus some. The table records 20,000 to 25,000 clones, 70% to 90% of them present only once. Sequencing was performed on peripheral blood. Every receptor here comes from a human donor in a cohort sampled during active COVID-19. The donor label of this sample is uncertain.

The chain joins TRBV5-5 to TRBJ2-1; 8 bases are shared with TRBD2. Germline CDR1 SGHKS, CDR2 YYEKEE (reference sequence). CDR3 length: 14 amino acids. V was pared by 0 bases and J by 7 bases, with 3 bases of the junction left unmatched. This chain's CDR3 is CASSLGLAINEQFF. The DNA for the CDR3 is TGTGCCAGCAGCTTGGGACTAGCGATAAATGAGCAGTTCTTC.

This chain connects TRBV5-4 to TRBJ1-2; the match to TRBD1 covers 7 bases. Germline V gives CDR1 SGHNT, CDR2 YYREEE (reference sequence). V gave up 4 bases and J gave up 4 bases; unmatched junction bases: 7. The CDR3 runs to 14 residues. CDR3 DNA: TGTGCCAGCAGCCCGACAGGGAATTTCTATGGCTACACCTTC. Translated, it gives CASSPTGNFYGYTF.

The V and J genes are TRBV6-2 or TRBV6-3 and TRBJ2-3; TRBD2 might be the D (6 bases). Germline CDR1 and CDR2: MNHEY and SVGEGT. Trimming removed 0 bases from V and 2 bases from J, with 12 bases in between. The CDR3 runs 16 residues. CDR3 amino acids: CASSYSSRDHTDTQYF. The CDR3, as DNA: TGTGCCAGCAGTTACTCCTCGCGGGACCACACAGATACGCAGTATTTT.

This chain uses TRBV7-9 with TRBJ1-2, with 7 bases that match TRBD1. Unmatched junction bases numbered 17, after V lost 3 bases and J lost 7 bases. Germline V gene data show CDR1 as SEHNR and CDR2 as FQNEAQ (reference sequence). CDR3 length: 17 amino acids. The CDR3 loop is CASSFGTVGFRAGGYTF. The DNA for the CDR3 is TGTGCCAGCAGCTTCGGGACAGTCGGATTCCGAGCGGGTGGCTACACCTTC.

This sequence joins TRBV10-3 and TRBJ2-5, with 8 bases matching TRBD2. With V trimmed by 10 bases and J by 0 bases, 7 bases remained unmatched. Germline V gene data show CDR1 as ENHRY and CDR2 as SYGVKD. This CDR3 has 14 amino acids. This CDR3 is CATKLAENQETQYF. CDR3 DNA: TGTGCCACAAAACTAGCGGAGAACCAAGAGACCCAGTACTTC.

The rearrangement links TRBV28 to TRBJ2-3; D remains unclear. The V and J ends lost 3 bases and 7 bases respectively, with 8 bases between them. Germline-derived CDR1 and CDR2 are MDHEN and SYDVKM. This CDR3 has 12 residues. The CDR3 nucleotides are TGTGCCAGCAGTTTTCGGCGGAATACGCAGTATTTT. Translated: CASSFRRNTQYF.

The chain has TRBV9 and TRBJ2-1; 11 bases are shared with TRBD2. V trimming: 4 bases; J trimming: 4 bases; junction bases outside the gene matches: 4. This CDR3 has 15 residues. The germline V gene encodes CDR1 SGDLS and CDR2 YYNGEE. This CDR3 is CASSPLAGGYNEQFF. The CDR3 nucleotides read TGTGCCAGCAGCCCCCTAGCGGGAGGATACAATGAGCAGTTCTTC.

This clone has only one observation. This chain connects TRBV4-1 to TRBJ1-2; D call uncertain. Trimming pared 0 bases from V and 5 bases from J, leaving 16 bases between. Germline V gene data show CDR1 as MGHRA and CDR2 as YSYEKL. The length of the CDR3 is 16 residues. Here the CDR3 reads CASSQDVSGLRYGYTF. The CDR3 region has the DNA TGCGCCAGCAGCCAAGATGTGTCAGGCCTTCGGTATGGCTACACCTTC.

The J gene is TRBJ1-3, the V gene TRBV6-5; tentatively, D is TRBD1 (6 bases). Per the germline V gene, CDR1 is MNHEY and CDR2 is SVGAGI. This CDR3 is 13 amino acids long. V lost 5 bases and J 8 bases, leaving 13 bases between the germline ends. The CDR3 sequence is CASSRGGWDTIYF. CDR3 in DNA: TGTGCCAGCAGTAGGGGGGGGTGGGACACCATATATTTT.

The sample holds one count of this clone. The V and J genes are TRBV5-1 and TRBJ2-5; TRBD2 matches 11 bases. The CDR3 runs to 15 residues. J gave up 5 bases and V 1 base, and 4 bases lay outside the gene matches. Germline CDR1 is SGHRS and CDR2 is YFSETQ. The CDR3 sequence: CASSLSTSGSETQYF. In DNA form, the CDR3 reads TGCGCCAGCAGCTTGAGCACTAGCGGGAGCGAGACCCAGTACTTC.

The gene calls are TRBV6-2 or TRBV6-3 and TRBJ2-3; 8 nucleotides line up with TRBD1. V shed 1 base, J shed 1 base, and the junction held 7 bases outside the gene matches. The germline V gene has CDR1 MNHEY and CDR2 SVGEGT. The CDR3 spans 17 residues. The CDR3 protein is CASSYFGQGGGTDTQYF. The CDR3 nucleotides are TGTGCCAGCAGTTACTTCGGACAGGGCGGGGGCACAGATACGCAGTATTTT.

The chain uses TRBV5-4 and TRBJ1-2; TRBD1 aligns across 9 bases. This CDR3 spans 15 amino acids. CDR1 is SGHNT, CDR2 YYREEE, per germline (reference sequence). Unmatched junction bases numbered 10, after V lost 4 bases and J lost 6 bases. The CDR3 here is CASSRDREIVNGYTF. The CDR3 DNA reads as TGTGCCAGCAGCCGGGACAGGGAAATTGTAAATGGCTACACCTTC.

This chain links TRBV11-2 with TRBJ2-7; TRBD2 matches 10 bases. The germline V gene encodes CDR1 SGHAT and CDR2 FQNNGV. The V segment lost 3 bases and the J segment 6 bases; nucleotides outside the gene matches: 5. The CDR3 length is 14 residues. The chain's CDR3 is CASSFLAGGSEQYF. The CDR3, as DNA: TGTGCCAGCAGCTTCTTAGCGGGAGGTTCCGAGCAGTACTTC.

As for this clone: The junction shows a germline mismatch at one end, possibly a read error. CDR3 residues: CSVEANRGANIQYF. Here the CDR3 DNA reads TGCAGCGTGGAAGCCAACAGGGGGGCAAACATTCAGTACTTC. The chain links TRBV29-1 to TRBJ2-4, with 8 bases matching TRBD1. Looked up from germline, CDR1 is SQVTM and CDR2 is ANQGSEA. CDR3 size: 14 residues. Combining the CDR3 with reference TRBV29-1 and TRBJ2-4 gives the whole variable domain SAVISQKPSRDICQRGTSLTIQCQVDSQVTMMFWYRQQPGQSLTLIATANQGSEATYESGFVIDKFPISRPNLTFSTLTVSNMSPEDSSIYLCSVEANRGANIQYFGAGTRLSVL.

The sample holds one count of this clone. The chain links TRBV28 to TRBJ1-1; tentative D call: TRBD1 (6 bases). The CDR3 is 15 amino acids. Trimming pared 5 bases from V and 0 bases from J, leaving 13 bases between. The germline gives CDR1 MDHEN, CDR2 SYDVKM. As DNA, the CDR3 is TGTGCCAGCAGTAGACGCAGGGGTGTGAACACTGAAGCTTTCTTT. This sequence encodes CASSRRRGVNTEAFF.

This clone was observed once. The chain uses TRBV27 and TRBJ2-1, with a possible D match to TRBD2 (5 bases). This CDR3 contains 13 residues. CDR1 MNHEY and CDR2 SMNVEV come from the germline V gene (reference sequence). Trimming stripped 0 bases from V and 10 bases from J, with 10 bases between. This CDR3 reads CASSLSSGSEQFF. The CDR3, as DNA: TGTGCCAGCAGTTTATCGTCGGGGAGCGAGCAGTTCTTC.